The 4 T cell receptor beta chains presented below share a single source sample, sequenced in a study of OX40 agonist ivuxolimab in advanced cancers. Receptor libraries were prepared by the immunoSEQ multiplex PCR assay. In its TCRdb copy, this immuneACCESS table keeps in-frame sequences only and misses some clones. Where compared with another copy, unresolved V genes explain less than half of these, and the others have no known cause. A total of tens of thousands of clones appear in this sample, 90% to 95% of them only once. The ten largest clones add up to about 0.51% of the sample. The input for sequencing was CD4+ or CD8+ T cells sorted from blood, taken in a trial of the OX40 agonist ivuxolimab. These receptors were taken from an adult with an advanced solid tumor such as melanoma, head and neck, liver or kidney cancer.

The chain carries TRBV15 and TRBJ1-2; D is unresolved. Deletions cut 0 bases from V and 6 bases from J, with 11 bases between. This CDR3 comprises 14 residues. Germline V gene sequence: CDR1 LNHNV, CDR2 YYDKDF (reference sequence). The CDR3 DNA reads TGTGCCACCAGCAGAGATCATACGGAACATGGCTACACCTTC. It yields the protein CATSRDHTEHGYTF.

The V call is TRBV6-6, the J call TRBJ2-7, with 9 bases aligning to TRBD1. The CDR3 runs 15 residues. Unmatched junction bases numbered 2, after V lost 0 bases and J lost 2 bases. The germline V gene has CDR1 MNHNY and CDR2 SVGAGI (reference sequence). The CDR3 nucleotides read TGTGCCAGCAGTTACTCTGGGGACAGGGCCTACGAGCAGTACTTC. Amino acid sequence: CASSYSGDRAYEQYF.

V and J are TRBV5-4 and TRBJ1-3; a weak D match, TRBD1 (6 bases). Germline assignment: CDR1 SGHNT and CDR2 YYREEE (reference sequence). CDR3 length: 14 residues. Trimming left V 0 bases short and J 5 bases short, with 9 bases between. Written as DNA, the CDR3 is TGTGCCAGCAGCTTGGGGGACACCAGAAACACCATATATTTT. It yields the protein CASSLGDTRNTIYF.

Written as DNA, the CDR3 is TGTGCCAGCAGTGAATCTTTGGGTCGCCTGAGTGGCTACACCTTC. Translation gives CASSESLGRLSGYTF. The chain links TRBV6-1 to TRBJ1-2; no firm D call. CDR1 is MNHNS and CDR2 is SASEGT in the germline V gene. This CDR3 has 15 amino acids. V gave up 2 bases and J gave up 7 bases, with 17 bases separating them.